Listed below are T cell receptor beta chains from one sample, sequenced in a study of blood T cells in healthy people across ages. TCRdb fed the 5' RACE reads into MiXCR, producing one record per CDR3 protein. The sample holds 700,000 or so distinct CDR3 sequences; about 43% are singletons and the top ten take 25% to 35%. The sequenced material came from blood. Receptor source: a man at least 80 years old in good health. Both conserved end residues are part of each CDR3. Fields, in order: V gene, clone size, D gene, J gene, CDR3 protein, CDR3 DNA. A D gene is named only where the DNA matches it firmly. For some rows the clone size is stated as once, few or many, or as a class when expanded; others skip it.

V: TRBV12-3/TRBV12-4; size: .; D: TRBD1; J: TRBJ2-5; CDR3: CASSPGTGTQETQYF; DNA: TGTGCCAGCAGTCCCGGGACAGGGACGCAAGAGACCCAGTACTTC
V: TRBV29-1; size: few; D: .; J: TRBJ1-1; CDR3: CSVEVFDTEAFF; DNA: TGCAGCGTTGAAGTCTTTGACACTGAAGCTTTCTTT
V: TRBV7-2; size: few; D: .; J: TRBJ2-1; CDR3: CASSTNLGFIGNEQFF; DNA: TGTGCCAGCAGCACAAACCTGGGGTTCATCGGCAATGAGCAGTTCTTC
V: TRBV6-2/TRBV6-3; size: few; D: TRBD1; J: TRBJ2-1; CDR3: CASRPTGGTYNEQFF; DNA: TGTGCCAGCCGACCTACAGGGGGAACTTACAATGAGCAGTTCTTC
V: TRBV7-2; size: many; D: TRBD1; J: TRBJ1-6; CDR3: CASSPGTGNNSPLHF; DNA: TGTGCCAGCAGCCCAGGGACAGGGAATAATTCACCCCTCCACTTT
V: TRBV11-2; size: .; D: .; J: TRBJ2-7; CDR3: CASSLDQGFGRGQTYEQYF; DNA: TGTGCCAGCAGCTTGGATCAGGGCTTCGGGAGGGGGCAAACGTACGAGCAGTACTTC
V: TRBV2; size: few; D: TRBD1; J: TRBJ2-1; CDR3: CASRKGQGLGANEQFF; DNA: TGTGCCAGCAGGAAAGGACAGGGATTGGGGGCCAATGAGCAGTTCTTC
V: TRBV29-1; size: .; D: .; J: TRBJ1-1; CDR3: CSVVFMNTEAFF; DNA: TGCAGCGTTGTCTTCATGAACACTGAAGCTTTCTTT
V: TRBV30; size: .; D: .; J: TRBJ1-2; CDR3: CAWSVAASYGYTF; DNA: TGTGCCTGGAGTGTAGCAGCCTCCTATGGCTACACCTTC
V: TRBV7-9; size: .; D: TRBD1; J: TRBJ1-5; CDR3: CASSLDRGGFNQPQHF; DNA: TGTGCCAGCAGCTTAGACAGGGGTGGATTCAATCAGCCCCAGCATTTT
V: TRBV20-1; size: once; D: TRBD1; J: TRBJ2-3; CDR3: CSARDGQGTDTQYF; DNA: TGCAGTGCTAGAGATGGACAGGGAACAGATACGCAGTATTTT
V: TRBV15; size: few; D: TRBD1; J: TRBJ2-7; CDR3: CATSRPGQGHEQYF; DNA: TGTGCCACCAGCAGGCCGGGACAGGGACACGAGCAGTACTTC
V: TRBV6-2/TRBV6-3; size: .; D: TRBD1; J: TRBJ1-1; CDR3: CASSPQGALTEAFF; DNA: TGTGCCAGCAGCCCTCAGGGGGCGCTTACTGAAGCTTTCTTT
V: TRBV4-3; size: .; D: .; J: TRBJ2-5; CDR3: CASSQNGAWETQYF; DNA: TGCGCCAGCAGCCAAAACGGGGCCTGGGAGACCCAGTACTTC
V: TRBV29-1; size: .; D: .; J: TRBJ1-1; CDR3: CSYRGVDTEAFF; DNA: TGCAGCTATAGGGGAGTTGACACTGAAGCTTTCTTT
V: TRBV18; size: .; D: TRBD1; J: TRBJ1-2; CDR3: CASSPRQGVNGYTF; DNA: TGTGCCAGCTCACCACGACAGGGGGTCAATGGCTACACCTTC
V: TRBV9; size: .; D: .; J: TRBJ2-1; CDR3: CASSVRRGASYNEQFF; DNA: TGTGCCAGCAGCGTTCGCCGGGGCGCGTCCTACAATGAGCAGTTCTTC
V: TRBV20-1; size: .; D: .; J: TRBJ2-3; CDR3: CSARTRDLISTDTQYF; DNA: TGCAGTGCTAGGACACGGGACTTGATCTCCACAGATACGCAGTATTTT
V: TRBV10-3; size: many; D: .; J: TRBJ2-3; CDR3: CAISESSAGDTQYF; DNA: TGTGCCATCAGTGAGTCGTCCGCAGGAGATACGCAGTATTTT
V: TRBV7-9; size: .; D: TRBD2; J: TRBJ2-5; CDR3: CASSPRTSGEVVETQYF; DNA: TGTGCCAGCAGCCCGCGGACTAGCGGGGAGGTCGTAGAGACCCAGTACTTC
V: TRBV6-5; size: .; D: .; J: TRBJ1-3; CDR3: CASSYWEPGARNTIYF; DNA: TGTGCCAGCAGTTACTGGGAGCCCGGCGCCCGAAACACCATATATTTT
V: TRBV7-2; size: .; D: .; J: TRBJ2-6; CDR3: CASSFGGFLSGANVLTF; DNA: TGTGCCAGCAGCTTCGGGGGTTTCCTCTCTGGGGCCAACGTCCTGACTTTC
V: TRBV7-9; size: few; D: .; J: TRBJ2-2; CDR3: CASSLSQVGTGELFF; DNA: TGTGCCAGCAGCTTAAGTCAAGTAGGGACCGGGGAGCTGTTTTTT
V: TRBV29-1; size: few; D: TRBD2; J: TRBJ2-1; CDR3: CSVTSGRLDEQFF; DNA: TGCAGCGTTACTAGCGGGAGGCTCGATGAGCAGTTCTTC
V: TRBV5-1; size: .; D: .; J: TRBJ1-1; CDR3: CASSLVSNMNTEAFF; DNA: TGCGCCAGCAGCTTGGTGAGCAACATGAACACTGAAGCTTTCTTT
V: TRBV28; size: once; D: TRBD2; J: TRBJ2-5; CDR3: CASSHRVGRDGETQYF; DNA: TGTGCCAGCAGTCACCGAGTAGGGAGGGACGGGGAGACCCAGTACTTC
V: TRBV4-3; size: .; D: TRBD2; J: TRBJ2-7; CDR3: CASSQEYGGRVANYEQYF; DNA: TGCGCCAGCAGCCAAGAATATGGCGGGAGGGTAGCCAACTACGAGCAGTACTTC
V: TRBV6-2/TRBV6-3; size: .; D: TRBD1; J: TRBJ1-1; CDR3: CASSPTGAGTEAFF; DNA: TGTGCCAGCAGTCCGACAGGGGCTGGTACTGAAGCTTTCTTT
V: TRBV20-1; size: .; D: TRBD2; J: TRBJ2-7; CDR3: CGARGASGRAYEQYF; DNA: TGCGGTGCTAGAGGGGCTAGCGGGAGGGCCTACGAGCAGTACTTC